Sequencing of this T cell receptor (beta chain) was carried out in a study of T cell responses to AZD1222 COVID-19 vaccine. This clone was observed a single time. This table comes from immunoSEQ multiplex PCR, and its TCRdb copy is limited to in-frame clones, with some not included. The sample includes some 180,000 clones, around 94% of them seen just once. V was shortened by 0 bases and J by 3 bases, with 15 bases between the two germline ends. This CDR3 spans 17 amino acids. Germline CDR1 LNHNV, CDR2 YYDKDF (reference sequence). The chain joins TRBV15 to TRBJ2-1; D is perhaps TRBD2 (6 bases). Specimen: peripheral blood, collected on day 0 of AZD1222 vaccination. The clonotype comes from an adult in good health. CDR3 region: CATSRDWRDGLYNEQFF. DNA of the CDR3: TGTGCCACCAGCAGAGACTGGAGGGACGGACTCTACAATGAGCAGTTCTTC.